Below are 28 T cell receptor beta chains sequenced from a single sample in a study of CD8+ T cells in alopecia areata. Treatment reported: oral pan-JAK inhibitor, 5-10 mg twice daily. In each case, RNA was isolated and then reverse transcribed into cDNA as the sequencing template. Sequenced by immunoSEQ multiplex PCR; TCRdb stores in-frame clones only, minus some. The sample gives hundreds of thousands of clones, around 66% of which show up once; around 1.3% is in the top ten. The sequences come from CD4+ T cells sorted from blood, collected at approximately week 45, from a patient treated with tofacitinib. The receptors stem from a human donor with alopecia areata.

This clone has only a few counts. V and J are TRBV11-3 and TRBJ2-1; 10 bases agree with TRBD1. CDR1 is SGHNT, CDR2 YENEEA, per germline. V trimming: 4 bases; J trimming: 1 base; junction bases outside the gene matches: 4. This CDR3 comprises 16 residues. The CDR3 reads CASSSGQGISYNEQFF. The CDR3 nucleotides are TGTGCCAGCAGCTCGGGACAGGGGATTTCCTACAATGAGCAGTTCTTC.

The chain carries TRBV7-2 and TRBJ1-2; D perhaps matches TRBD1 (5 bases). Germline CDR1 is SGHTA and CDR2 is FQGNSA. The V gene lost 2 bases and the J gene lost 4 bases, with 11 bases spanning the gap. The CDR3 runs to 14 residues. The chain's CDR3 is CASSLIDSIYGYTF. For the CDR3, the DNA is TGTGCCAGCAGCTTAATCGACAGTATCTATGGCTACACCTTC.

The CDR3 coding sequence is TGTGCCAGCAGTCGAGAAGAACCGAGCACAGATACGCAGTATTTT. Translating gives CASSREEPSTDTQYF. This chain links TRBV27 with TRBJ2-3; D gene uncertain. Germline CDR1 MNHEY, CDR2 SMNVEV (reference sequence). Trimming pared 5 bases from V and 0 bases from J, leaving 12 bases between. This CDR3 has 15 amino acids.

The rearrangement links TRBV7-2 to TRBJ1-2; a weak D match, TRBD1 (5 bases). In germline, CDR1 is SGHTA, CDR2 FQGNSA. V lost 1 base and J lost 5, with 14 bases in between. The CDR3 extends over 15 amino acids. CDR3 DNA sequence: TGTGCCAGCAGCTTAGAGGGACCTCCAAGATATGGCTACACCTTC. Translation: CASSLEGPPRYGYTF.

V usage is TRBV2 and J usage is TRBJ1-2, with no clear D. Germline CDR1 is SNHLY and CDR2 is FYNNEI. V was shortened by 2 bases and J by 2 bases, with 12 bases between the two germline ends. The length of the CDR3 is 15 residues. The DNA for the CDR3 is TGTGCCAGCAGTGAACCGAGGGCGCAGAACTATGGCTACACCTTC. It codes for CASSEPRAQNYGYTF.

CDR3 sequence reads: CAISLQGQGKTQYF. DNA for the CDR3: TGTGCCATCAGCCTCCAGGGACAGGGGAAGACCCAGTACTTC. The V and J genes are TRBV10-3 and TRBJ2-5; 10 positions match TRBD1. There are 14 residues in the CDR3. The V segment lost 6 bases and the J segment 6 bases; nucleotides outside the gene matches: 7. Looked up from germline, CDR1 is ENHRY and CDR2 is SYGVKD.

The J gene is TRBJ2-1, the V gene TRBV5-1, with TRBD1 matching 9 bases. CDR3 size: 19 residues. Germline V gene lookup returns CDR1 SGHRS and CDR2 YFSETQ. V lost 4 bases to trimming and J lost 5 bases; unmatched junction nucleotides: 19. CDR3 sequence: CASSPGPGTGLDRNNEQFF. CDR3 in DNA: TGCGCCAGCAGCCCTGGTCCCGGGACAGGGTTGGATAGGAACAATGAGCAGTTCTTC.

V gene TRBV4-3 combines with J gene TRBJ1-6, with D possibly matching TRBD1 (5 bases). Germline CDR1 reads LGHNA; CDR2 reads YSLEER. V was cut by 1 base and J by 11 bases, with 12 bases left in between. CDR3 length: 14 residues. The CDR3 reads CASSQVGTGPPLHF. The CDR3 DNA follows: TGCGCCAGCAGCCAAGTCGGGACTGGCCCACCCCTCCACTTT.

The chain links TRBV29-1 to TRBJ2-3; TRBD1 aligns across 10 bases. CDR1 is SQVTM and CDR2 is ANQGSEA in the germline V gene. Trimming at V came to 3 bases and at J to 2 bases, leaving 5 bases not matched to a gene. CDR3 size: 15 residues. The CDR3 DNA sequence: TGCAGCGTTGATTCGGGACAGGGGCTCACAGATACGCAGTATTTT. It yields the protein CSVDSGQGLTDTQYF.

This chain connects TRBV29-1 to TRBJ2-3; D is perhaps TRBD1 (6 bases). Germline V gives CDR1 SQVTM, CDR2 ANQGSEA. The CDR3 sequence is 15 residues long. V was trimmed by 7 bases and J by 8 bases, leaving 25 bases between them. CDR3 protein: CSAGVGAESTVTQYF. The CDR3 DNA sequence: TGCAGCGCCGGAGTGGGGGCAGAATCGACCGTTACGCAGTATTTT.

This clone was counted a few times. The chain has TRBV6-5 and TRBJ2-6; D not resolved. Per the germline V gene, CDR1 is MNHEY and CDR2 is SVGAGI. V lost 6 bases to trimming and J lost 0 bases, with 6 bases between them. This CDR3 region has 14 residues. The CDR3 nucleotides read TGTGCCAGCAGGGTGGACTCTGGGGCCAACGTCCTGACTTTC. Translation gives CASRVDSGANVLTF.

V usage is TRBV14 and J usage is TRBJ2-5; D is undetermined. The V gene lost 2 bases and the J gene lost 3 bases, with 13 bases spanning the gap. This CDR3 is built from 15 residues. The germline V gene has CDR1 SGHDN and CDR2 FVKESK. CDR3 nucleotide sequence: TGTGCCAGCAGCCAATTTCGTAGAGCCGAAGAGACCCAGTACTTC. As protein: CASSQFRRAEETQYF.

The CDR3 DNA sequence: TGTGCGGAGGGGGAAGGAAATAATTCACCCCTCCACTTT. It translates to CAEGEGNNSPLHF. The chain is built from TRBV6-1 and TRBJ1-6; tentatively, D is TRBD1 (6 bases). Germline V gives CDR1 MNHNS, CDR2 SASEGT. The CDR3 is 13 amino acids.

This clone was recorded only once. The rearrangement uses TRBV5-1 and TRBJ2-7, with D uncertain. The CDR3 runs to 12 residues. Between the trimmed V and J ends, which lost 4 bases and 6 bases, there was a span of 11 bases. Germline assignment: CDR1 SGHRS and CDR2 YFSETQ. The CDR3 DNA sequence: TGCGCCAGCAGCCTAGACATCGGCGAGCAGTACTTC. This sequence encodes CASSLDIGEQYF.

This clone was recorded a few times. The chain couples TRBV4-3 to TRBJ2-2; D is unresolved. This CDR3 has 14 amino acids. Germline V lookup: CDR1 LGHNA, CDR2 YSLEER. Between the trimmed V and J ends, which lost 2 bases and 6 bases, there was a span of 10 bases. The CDR3, as DNA: TGCGCCAGCAGCCAACTAGGGTATTCCGGGGAGCTGTTTTTT. It is translated as CASSQLGYSGELFF.

The V gene is TRBV15, the J gene TRBJ1-2, with D perhaps matching TRBD1 (5 bases). Looked up from germline, CDR1 is LNHNV and CDR2 is YYDKDF (reference sequence). This CDR3 region has 15 residues. Trimming left V 1 base short and J 4 bases short, with 13 bases between. CDR3 residues: CATSRGREGFYGYTF. The CDR3 DNA reads as TGTGCCACCAGCAGAGGTCGGGAGGGGTTCTATGGCTACACCTTC.

This CDR3 reads CAWRKRTSGGKDTQYF. The DNA of the CDR3 is TGTGCCTGGAGAAAGCGGACTAGCGGGGGCAAAGATACGCAGTATTTT. V is TRBV30 and J is TRBJ2-3; 13 positions match TRBD2. J was trimmed by 5 bases and V by 3 bases; bases with no gene match: 8. This CDR3 is built from 16 residues. Germline loops: CDR1 GTSNPN, CDR2 SVGIG (reference sequence).

The J gene is TRBJ1-1, the V gene TRBV7-9; a possible D gene is TRBD1 (5 bases). CDR1 SEHNR and CDR2 FQNEAQ come from the germline V gene (reference sequence). CDR3 length equals 13 residues. V shed 7 bases and J shed 1 base, with 10 bases lying between them. The CDR3 sequence is CASNWGGNTEAFF. Written as DNA, the CDR3 is TGTGCCAGCAATTGGGGCGGGAACACTGAAGCTTTCTTT.

This clone was detected ten times or more. V gene TRBV7-9 combines with J gene TRBJ1-4, with 10 bases aligning to TRBD1. The CDR3 contains 13 residues. The trim removed 7 bases at V and 6 bases at J, leaving 2 bases unmatched. Germline V gene lookup returns CDR1 SEHNR and CDR2 FQNEAQ (reference sequence). The CDR3 reads CASTDRGDEKLFF. The CDR3 region has the DNA TGTGCCAGCACGGACAGGGGGGATGAAAAACTGTTTTTT. Looking up the rest from reference TRBV7-9 and TRBJ1-4 gives the full variable domain: DTGVSQNPRHKITKRGQNVTFRCDPISEHNRLYWYRQTLGQGPEFLTYFQNEAQLEKSRLLSDRFSAERPKGSFSTLEIQRTEQGDSAMYLCASTDRGDEKLFFGSGTQLSVL.

This clone was seen once. V usage is TRBV12-5 and J usage is TRBJ1-5, with 10 bases identical to TRBD1. Germline lookup yields CDR1 LGHNT and CDR2 FRNRAP. The CDR3 extends over 14 amino acids. Germline trimming cut 6 bases from V and 6 bases from J; bases unmatched to any gene: 5. This CDR3 reads CASGKTGGFQPQHF. The CDR3 coding sequence is TGTGCTAGTGGGAAGACAGGGGGCTTTCAGCCCCAGCATTTT.

The chain joins TRBV18 to TRBJ2-7; D possibly corresponds to TRBD1 (5 bases). This CDR3 has 14 residues. Trimming removed 5 bases at V and 2 bases at J, with 13 bases between. CDR1 KGHSH and CDR2 LQKENI come from the germline V gene. The CDR3 bases are TGTGCCAGCTCATCAGACAGTATTACCTACGAGCAGTACTTC. Its translation is CASSSDSITYEQYF.

The CDR3 nucleotides are TGTGCCACCGGGACTCGGAGCAATCAGCCCCAGCATTTT. Translating gives CATGTRSNQPQHF. This chain connects TRBV6-5 to TRBJ1-5; D possibly corresponds to TRBD1 (5 bases). Germline V gene data show CDR1 as MNHEY and CDR2 as SVGAGI. V was shortened by 10 bases and J by 1 base, with 11 bases between the two germline ends. This CDR3 has 13 amino acids.

This clone was observed a single time. The chain carries TRBV27 and TRBJ1-2; D is possibly TRBD1 (5 bases). CDR1 is MNHEY and CDR2 is SMNVEV in the germline V gene (reference sequence). Trimming pared 8 bases from V and 3 bases from J, leaving 13 bases between. CDR3 length: 13 amino acids. In nucleotides, the CDR3 is TGTGCCAGCCGGGACTCAGGAGACTATGGCTACACCTTC. This sequence encodes CASRDSGDYGYTF.

V gene TRBV4-3 combines with J gene TRBJ1-1; D gene unclear. CDR1 is LGHNA and CDR2 is YSLEER in the germline V gene. Trimming shortened V by 8 bases and J by 0 bases, and 16 bases separated the two germline ends. This CDR3 contains 15 residues. Here the CDR3 DNA reads TGCGCCAGCTCCTCGGGTTCCACCATGAACACTGAAGCTTTCTTT. Translation gives CASSSGSTMNTEAFF.

The chain recombines TRBV30 with TRBJ2-2, with D tentatively TRBD1 or TRBD2 (5 bases each). Trimming took off 5 bases at V and 3 bases at J, with 13 bases between the two ends. From germline, CDR1 is GTSNPN and CDR2 SVGIG (reference sequence). This CDR3 contains 14 residues. The CDR3 reads CAWQGERDTGELFF. As DNA, the CDR3 is TGTGCCTGGCAAGGGGAGCGTGACACCGGGGAGCTGTTTTTT.

V usage is TRBV29-1 and J usage is TRBJ2-2, with 11 nucleotides matching TRBD2. CDR1 is SQVTM, CDR2 ANQGSEA, per germline. The CDR3 is made up of 15 amino acids. The V segment lost 6 bases and the J segment 5 bases; nucleotides outside the gene matches: 8. The CDR3 coding sequence is TGCAGCGTACGTAGCGGGGGGGCCCAGACCGGGGAGCTGTTTTTT. Residues: CSVRSGGAQTGELFF.

The V and J genes are TRBV15 and TRBJ1-5, with 7 bases aligning to TRBD1. The trim removed 5 bases at V and 3 bases at J, leaving 7 bases unmatched. The CDR3 sequence is 15 residues long. Looked up from germline, CDR1 is LNHNV and CDR2 is YYDKDF (reference sequence). The CDR3 nucleotides are TGTGCCACCAGCGGGACAGCCGATTACAATCAGCCCCAGCATTTT. Amino acid sequence: CATSGTADYNQPQHF.

Note on this clone: Other nucleotide sequences in the sample specify the same CDR3. DNA for the CDR3: TGTGCCAGCAGTGACTTCGAGCAGTACTTC. Its translation is CASSDFEQYF. This chain connects TRBV2 to TRBJ2-7; D not resolved. V gave up 3 bases and J gave up 6 bases, with 3 bases separating them. This CDR3 region has 10 residues. The germline V gene encodes CDR1 SNHLY and CDR2 FYNNEI. Full variable domain (remainder filled in from reference TRBV2 and TRBJ2-7): EPEVTQTPSHQVTQMGQEVILRCVPISNHLYFYWYRQILGQKVEFLVSFYNNEISEKSEIFDDQFSVERPDGSNFTLKIRSTKLEDSAMYFCASSDFEQYFGPGTRLTVT.